A single sample gave rise to the 18 T cell receptor beta chains below, sequenced in a study of T cell clonotyping in hematopoietic cell transplantation. TCRdb's copy holds only in-frame clones and misses some; the assay was immunoSEQ multiplex PCR. The sample has about 11,000 clones, 85% to 90% seen once. The sample consisted of PBMCs, taken 100 days after allogeneic stem cell transplant. These receptors originate from a female patient between 55 and 75 years old who had an allogeneic stem cell transplant from an unrelated donor, so the T cells may come from the graft donor. Some clones in this sample may be carry-over from other donors' samples.

This clone was seen a single time. The chain couples TRBV28 to TRBJ2-1; the D gene is possibly TRBD2 (6 bases). Germline V gene lookup returns CDR1 MDHEN and CDR2 SYDVKM. The ends were cut back, 6 bases at V and 9 bases at J, with 12 bases in the middle. This CDR3 spans 12 amino acids. For the CDR3, the DNA is TGTGCCAGCAGGTCGACTAGAGGTGAGCAGTTCTTC. Amino acid sequence: CASRSTRGEQFF.

This rearrangement joins TRBV5-1 to TRBJ2-7, with no clear D. Germline V lookup: CDR1 SGHRS, CDR2 YFSETQ. Trimming cost V 0 bases and J 0 bases, with 7 bases left between them. This CDR3 is built from 14 residues. The chain's CDR3 is CASSLGQLSYEQYF. Written as DNA, the CDR3 is TGCGCCAGCAGCTTGGGGCAGCTCTCCTACGAGCAGTACTTC.

This clone was counted a single time. V and J are TRBV4-2 and TRBJ2-4, with D perhaps matching TRBD2 (5 bases). Germline V gene sequence: CDR1 LGHNA, CDR2 YNFKEQ. V lost 0 bases, J lost 8 bases, and 5 bases lay in between. The CDR3 sequence is 12 residues long. The CDR3: CASSQEEDIQYF. The CDR3 DNA reads as TGTGCCAGCAGCCAAGAGGAGGACATTCAGTACTTC.

This sequence joins TRBV2 and TRBJ2-3, with TRBD2 matching 7 bases. The CDR3 is 15 amino acids. Trimming took 4 bases from V and 7 from J; bases not matched to a gene: 11. Per germline, CDR1 SNHLY and CDR2 FYNNEI. CDR3 residues: CASSGGGVAEYTQYF. The CDR3 DNA reads as TGTGCCAGCAGTGGGGGGGGTGTAGCGGAGTATACGCAGTATTTT.

The chain employs TRBV5-1 and TRBJ2-3, with a weak D call TRBD2 (6 bases). This CDR3 contains 16 residues. CDR1 is SGHRS and CDR2 is YFSETQ in the germline V gene. V was trimmed by 0 bases and J by 2 bases, leaving 13 bases between them. The CDR3 sequence is CASSLARGTATDTQYF. The DNA for the CDR3 is TGCGCCAGCAGCTTGGCCAGAGGGACTGCCACAGATACGCAGTATTTT.

V usage is TRBV7-2 and J usage is TRBJ2-7, with a weak D call TRBD2 (5 bases). The germline V and J ends were trimmed by 0 bases and 0 bases, with 12 bases remaining between them. Germline CDR1 SGHTA, CDR2 FQGNSA. This CDR3 comprises 16 residues. The CDR3 DNA is TGTGCCAGCAGCTTAGCCGGCGGGTTCAACTCCTACGAGCAGTACTTC. Its protein is CASSLAGGFNSYEQYF.

The rearrangement joins TRBV6-5 to TRBJ1-2, with a possible D match to TRBD1 (6 bases). Trimming left V 5 bases short and J 4 bases short, with 14 bases between. Germline loops: CDR1 MNHEY, CDR2 SVGAGI. The CDR3 totals 14 residues. The CDR3, as DNA: TGTGCCAGCAGTCCCACCTCAGGGGTCTATGGCTACACCTTC. This gives the protein CASSPTSGVYGYTF.

The chain uses TRBV29-1 and TRBJ2-7; 7 bases map to TRBD1. The trim removed 0 bases at V and 2 bases at J, leaving 7 bases unmatched. Per germline, CDR1 SQVTM and CDR2 ANQGSEA. This CDR3 region has 15 residues. The CDR3 DNA is TGCAGCGTTGAAGATCAGAGGACAGGACCCTACGAGCAGTACTTC. This encodes CSVEDQRTGPYEQYF.

In this sample, this clone turned up once. This sequence joins TRBV6-5 and TRBJ2-7; TRBD1 might be the D (5 bases). V lost 0 bases and J lost 2, with 8 bases in between. This CDR3 is 14 amino acids long. Germline values: CDR1 MNHEY, CDR2 SVGAGI. CDR3 region: CASSYSRQTYEQYF. In DNA, the CDR3 is TGTGCCAGCAGTTACTCACGACAGACCTACGAGCAGTACTTC.

The chain links TRBV6-6 to TRBJ1-1; the D gene is possibly TRBD1 (5 bases). The CDR3 sequence is 13 residues long. Trimming took off 4 bases at V and 3 bases at J, with 9 bases between the two ends. Germline V lookup: CDR1 MNHNY, CDR2 SVGAGI (reference sequence). The CDR3 loop reads CASSSGLHTEAFF. CDR3 coding DNA: TGTGCCAGCAGTTCGGGACTCCACACTGAAGCTTTCTTT.

The V gene is TRBV11-2, the J gene TRBJ1-2; 8 bases map to TRBD1. This CDR3 region has 17 residues. Trimming cost V 8 bases and J 3 bases; bases outside gene matches: 17. Germline assignment: CDR1 SGHAT and CDR2 FQNNGV. CDR3 sequence reads: CASSPLRSRGRYYGYTF. The CDR3, as DNA: TGTGCCAGCTCCCCCTTGCGGTCCAGGGGGCGATACTATGGCTACACCTTC.

The CDR3 sequence is CASSASRVTDLEQYF. Here the CDR3 DNA reads TGTGCCAGCAGTGCGTCCAGGGTTACTGATCTGGAGCAGTACTTC. The chain uses TRBV27 and TRBJ2-7; possibly TRBD1 for D (5 bases). The CDR3 length is 15 residues. Germline CDR1 reads MNHEY; CDR2 reads SMNVEV (reference sequence). The V gene lost 5 bases and the J gene lost 7 bases, with 21 bases spanning the gap.

This clone was picked up one time. V is TRBV5-1 and J is TRBJ2-3, with no clear D. Trimming stripped 4 bases from V and 0 bases from J, with 9 bases between. CDR1 is SGHRS, CDR2 YFSETQ, per germline. The CDR3 totals 14 residues. The CDR3 DNA sequence: TGCGCCAGCAGCGATACGGCTAGCACAGATACGCAGTATTTT. Its translation is CASSDTASTDTQYF.

This clone has only a few counts. The J gene is TRBJ2-1, the V gene TRBV13, with 13 bases aligning to TRBD2. Trimming at V came to 5 bases and at J to 0 bases, leaving 4 bases not matched to a gene. The germline gives CDR1 PRHDT, CDR2 FYEKMQ (reference sequence). The CDR3 length is 17 residues. The chain's CDR3 is CASSETSGRSSYNEQFF. The CDR3, as DNA: TGTGCCAGCAGCGAGACTAGCGGGAGGAGCTCCTACAATGAGCAGTTCTTC.

The CDR3 loop reads CSVRSGVSTDTQYF. Here the CDR3 DNA reads TGCAGCGTTAGGTCGGGGGTTAGCACAGATACGCAGTATTTT. The chain recombines TRBV29-1 with TRBJ2-3; possibly TRBD2 for D (6 bases). Between the trimmed V and J ends, which lost 5 bases and 0 bases, there was a span of 12 bases. Germline V CDR1 and CDR2: SQVTM, ANQGSEA. The CDR3 is 14 residues long.

The chain is built from TRBV19 and TRBJ1-5, with TRBD1 matching 7 bases. Per the germline V gene, CDR1 is LNHDA and CDR2 is SQIVND (reference sequence). The ends lost 5 bases at V and 5 bases at J; junction bases unmatched: 15. The CDR3 extends over 17 amino acids. CDR3 sequence (DNA): TGTGCCAGTAGTCCACTGACAGGGAGTAAGGGAGATCAGCCCCAGCATTTT. It encodes CASSPLTGSKGDQPQHF.

The chain carries TRBV9 and TRBJ1-3; D unresolved. This CDR3 is 16 amino acids long. Between the trimmed V and J ends, which lost 3 bases and 2 bases, there was a span of 15 bases. Germline V lookup: CDR1 SGDLS, CDR2 YYNGEE. CDR3 sequence reads: CASSEGATPPGNTIYF. In DNA form, the CDR3 reads TGTGCCAGCAGCGAGGGAGCAACACCCCCTGGAAACACCATATATTTT.

V and J are TRBV30 and TRBJ1-5; a weak D match, TRBD1 (5 bases). Per the germline V gene, CDR1 is GTSNPN and CDR2 is SVGIG (reference sequence). CDR3 length: 14 residues. The ends were cut back, 2 bases at V and 8 bases at J, with 16 bases in the middle. The CDR3 loop is CAWSKQVLREPQHF. In DNA form, the CDR3 reads TGTGCCTGGAGTAAACAGGTCCTTCGGGAGCCCCAGCATTTT. Drawing the rest from reference TRBV30 and TRBJ1-5, the complete variable domain is SQTIHQWPATLVQPVGSPLSLECTVEGTSNPNLYWYRQAAGRGLQLLFYSVGIGQISSEVPQNLSASRPQDRQFILSSKKLLLSDSGFYLCAWSKQVLREPQHFGDGTRLSIL.